The 15 T cell receptor beta chains reported below all come from one sample, sequenced in a study of blood T cell repertoires in COVID-19. TCRdb's table, derived via immunoSEQ multiplex PCR, lists solely in-frame clones and lacks some. Of just over 60,000 clones listed, more than 65% are singletons. Sequences were obtained from peripheral blood. These receptors were obtained from a woman older than 75 with active or convalescent COVID-19.

The CDR3 is CASSLGTSGGSVYNEQFF. DNA for the CDR3: TGTGCCAGCAGCTTGGGGACTAGCGGGGGATCCGTCTACAATGAGCAGTTCTTC. J is TRBJ2-1 and V is TRBV5-4; 13 positions match TRBD2. V lost 0 bases to trimming and J lost 3 bases; unmatched junction nucleotides: 6. The germline V gene has CDR1 SGHNT and CDR2 YYREEE (reference sequence). This CDR3 comprises 18 residues.

The chain joins TRBV5-5 to TRBJ2-7; 11 nucleotides agree with TRBD1. V shed 5 bases, J shed 2 bases, and the junction held 15 bases outside the gene matches. CDR3 length equals 18 residues. Germline V lookup: CDR1 SGHKS, CDR2 YYEKEE (reference sequence). CDR3 region: CASRFEGSPGQGAYEQYF. The CDR3 DNA reads as TGTGCCAGCAGGTTCGAGGGATCACCGGGACAGGGGGCCTACGAGCAGTACTTC.

This chain connects TRBV3-1 (or the pseudogene TRBV3-2) to TRBJ1-5; TRBD1 matches 11 bases. V was clipped by 4 bases and J by 6 bases; unmatched bases: 2. CDR1 LGHDT and CDR2 YNNKEL come from the germline V gene (reference sequence). The CDR3 contains 14 residues. The CDR3 DNA is TGTGCCAGCAGCCCTGGGACAGGGGGTCAGCCCCAGCATTTT. This translates into CASSPGTGGQPQHF.

V usage is TRBV19 and J usage is TRBJ1-6; no clear D. Germline assignment: CDR1 LNHDA and CDR2 SQIVND (reference sequence). This CDR3 contains 15 residues. With 2 bases removed from V and 8 bases from J, the gap between germline ends came to 13 bases. For the CDR3, the DNA is TGTGCCAGTAGTATATCCAAGGGAGCGGATTCACCCCTCCACTTT. Translated, it gives CASSISKGADSPLHF. Together with reference TRBV19 and TRBJ1-6, the CDR3 gives the full variable domain: DGGITQSPKYLFRKEGQNVTLSCEQNLNHDAMYWYRQDPGQGLRLIYYSQIVNDFQKGDIAEGYSVSREKKESFPLTVTSAQKNPTAFYLCASSISKGADSPLHFGNGTRLTVT.

The V gene is TRBV6-5, the J gene TRBJ1-3; possibly TRBD1 for D (5 bases). V gave up 6 bases and J gave up 4 bases, with 10 bases separating them. Germline V gives CDR1 MNHEY, CDR2 SVGAGI. This CDR3 has 13 residues. The CDR3: CASSETVGNTIYF. The CDR3 DNA reads TGTGCCAGCAGCGAGACAGTGGGAAACACCATATATTTT.

This clone has a handful of counts. The chain uses TRBV5-6 and TRBJ1-2, with 8 bases identical to TRBD1. The ends lost 4 bases at V and 3 bases at J; junction bases unmatched: 11. Germline assignment: CDR1 SGHDT and CDR2 YYEEEE. This CDR3 comprises 16 residues. The CDR3 region is CASSTQDRVFHYGYTF. The CDR3 DNA sequence: TGTGCCAGCAGCACCCAGGACAGGGTTTTTCACTATGGCTACACCTTC.

The chain is built from TRBV29-1 and TRBJ2-3, with D perhaps matching TRBD1 (5 bases). Germline CDR1 SQVTM, CDR2 ANQGSEA. The V end lost 3 bases, the J end lost 2 bases, and 9 bases lay between the germline ends. The CDR3 is 13 residues long. The CDR3 DNA reads TGCAGCGTTGAGGGCAGGGTCACAGATACGCAGTATTTT. Protein sequence: CSVEGRVTDTQYF.

The chain is built from TRBV7-8 and TRBJ1-2, with D unresolved. V lost 1 base to trimming and J lost 4 bases, with 10 bases between them. Germline assignment: CDR1 SGHVS and CDR2 FQNEAQ. The CDR3 sequence is 14 residues long. CDR3 sequence: CASSLGDTGYGYTF. The CDR3 DNA is TGTGCCAGCAGCTTAGGAGATACGGGCTATGGCTACACCTTC.

This chain joins TRBV11-2 and TRBJ2-2; 9 positions match TRBD1. Germline V CDR1 and CDR2: SGHAT, FQNNGV. Unmatched junction bases numbered 1, after V lost 3 bases and J lost 5 bases. The CDR3 loop spans 14 amino acids. The CDR3 region has the DNA TGTGCCAGCAGCTTGGGACAGGGTACCGGGGAGCTGTTTTTT. Translation: CASSLGQGTGELFF.

The chain couples TRBV7-8 to TRBJ1-6; TRBD1 matches at 9 bases. The CDR3 contains 17 residues. CDR1 SGHVS and CDR2 FQNEAQ come from the germline V gene. J gave up 0 bases and V 1 base, and 1 base lay outside the gene matches. The CDR3 loop reads CASSLVQGASYNSPLHF. CDR3 DNA sequence: TGTGCCAGCAGCTTAGTACAGGGGGCCTCCTATAATTCACCCCTCCACTTT.

The rearrangement uses TRBV4-1 and TRBJ2-2; TRBD1 agrees at 7 bases. Germline CDR1 and CDR2: MGHRA and YSYEKL. The trim removed 0 bases at V and 5 bases at J, leaving 6 bases unmatched. The CDR3 consists of 16 residues. The CDR3 DNA sequence: TGCGCCAGCAGCCAAGATAAGGGGGCAGAGACCGGGGAGCTGTTTTTT. This codes for CASSQDKGAETGELFF.

The chain has TRBV7-9 and TRBJ1-4, with 8 bases fitting TRBD1. V shed 5 bases and J 8 bases; nucleotides not matched to a gene: 10. Germline V gives CDR1 SEHNR, CDR2 FQNEAQ (reference sequence). This CDR3 has 15 amino acids. CDR3 region: CASSPGQGGGEKLFF. The DNA for the CDR3 is TGTGCCAGCAGCCCTGGACAGGGCGGAGGGGAAAAACTGTTTTTT.

The chain employs TRBV20-1 and TRBJ1-1; tentative D call: TRBD1 (5 bases). V was cut by 6 bases and J by 3 bases, with 8 bases left in between. From germline, CDR1 is DFQATT and CDR2 SNEGSKA (reference sequence). The CDR3 has 11 amino acids. The CDR3 DNA reads as TGCAGTGCCTCGACAGACACTGAAGCTTTCTTT. This gives the protein CSASTDTEAFF.

This clone has just a few counts. This chain connects TRBV27 to TRBJ1-2; D is possibly TRBD1 (5 bases). The CDR3 has 16 residues. The germline gives CDR1 MNHEY, CDR2 SMNVEV (reference sequence). Trimming left V 5 bases short and J 4 bases short, with 20 bases between. The CDR3 reads CASSGEGGAPSYGYTF. The DNA of the CDR3 is TGTGCCAGCAGTGGGGAAGGAGGGGCCCCCAGCTATGGCTACACCTTC.

This sequence joins TRBV10-3 and TRBJ1-2; D unresolved. The germline V gene has CDR1 ENHRY and CDR2 SYGVKD. This CDR3 has 14 amino acids. Trimming pared 2 bases from V and 3 bases from J, leaving 10 bases between. This chain's CDR3 is CAISEAGYDYGYTF. In DNA form, the CDR3 reads TGTGCCATCAGTGAGGCGGGGTATGACTATGGCTACACCTTC.